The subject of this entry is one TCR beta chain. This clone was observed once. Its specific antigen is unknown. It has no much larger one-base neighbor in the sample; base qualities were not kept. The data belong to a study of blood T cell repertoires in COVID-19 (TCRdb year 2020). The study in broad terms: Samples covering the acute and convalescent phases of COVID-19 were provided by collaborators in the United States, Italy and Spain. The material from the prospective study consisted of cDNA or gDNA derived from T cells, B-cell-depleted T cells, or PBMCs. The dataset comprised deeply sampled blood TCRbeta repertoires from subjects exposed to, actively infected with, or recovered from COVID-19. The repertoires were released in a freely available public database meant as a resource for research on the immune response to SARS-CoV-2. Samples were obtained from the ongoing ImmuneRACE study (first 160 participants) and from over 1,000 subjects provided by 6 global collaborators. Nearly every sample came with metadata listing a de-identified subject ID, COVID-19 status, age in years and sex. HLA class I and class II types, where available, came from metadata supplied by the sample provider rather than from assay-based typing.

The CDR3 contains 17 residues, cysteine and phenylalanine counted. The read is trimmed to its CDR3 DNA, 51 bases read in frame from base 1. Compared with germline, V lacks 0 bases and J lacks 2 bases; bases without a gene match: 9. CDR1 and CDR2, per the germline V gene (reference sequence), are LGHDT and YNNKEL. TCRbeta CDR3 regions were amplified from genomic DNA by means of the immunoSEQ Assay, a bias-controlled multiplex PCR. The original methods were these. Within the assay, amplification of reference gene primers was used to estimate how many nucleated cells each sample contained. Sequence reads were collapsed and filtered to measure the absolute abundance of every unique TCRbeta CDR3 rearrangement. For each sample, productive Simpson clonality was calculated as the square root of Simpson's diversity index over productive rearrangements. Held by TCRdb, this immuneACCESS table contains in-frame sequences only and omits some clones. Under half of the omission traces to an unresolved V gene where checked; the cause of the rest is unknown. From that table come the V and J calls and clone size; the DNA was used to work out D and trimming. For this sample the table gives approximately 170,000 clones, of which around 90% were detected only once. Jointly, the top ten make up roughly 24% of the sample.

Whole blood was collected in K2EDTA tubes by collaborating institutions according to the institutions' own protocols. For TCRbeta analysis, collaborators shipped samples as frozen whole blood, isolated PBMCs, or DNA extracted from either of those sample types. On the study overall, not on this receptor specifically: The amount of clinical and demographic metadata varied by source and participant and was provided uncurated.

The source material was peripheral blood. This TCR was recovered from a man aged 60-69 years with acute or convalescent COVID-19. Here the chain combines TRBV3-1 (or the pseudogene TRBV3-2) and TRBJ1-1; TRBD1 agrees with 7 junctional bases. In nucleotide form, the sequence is TGTGCCAGCAGCCAAGATTGGTCAGGGGGATCCAACACTGAAGCTTTCTTT. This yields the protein CASSQDWSGGSNTEAFF.